This T cell receptor beta chain emerged from a study of blood T cell repertoires in COVID-19. Sequencing was performed with immunoSEQ multiplex PCR; in TCRdb, only in-frame clones are kept and a portion is missing. The sample includes about 400,000 clones, 88% of them seen just once. The germline CDR1 and CDR2 sequences are LGHNA and YNFKEQ. J gave up 7 bases and V 3 bases, and 13 bases lay outside the gene matches. This CDR3 is 17 amino acids long. The sequenced sample consisted of PBMCs or T cells enriched from blood (not recorded which). The sequence was collected from a woman in her thirties or forties with acute COVID-19. The J gene is TRBJ1-5, the V gene TRBV4-2; 9 bases align to TRBD1. CDR3 nucleotide sequence: TGTGCCAGCAGCCAGGAAATCAACAGGGGGCAACGGCAGCCCCAGCATTTT. Protein sequence: CASSQEINRGQRQPQHF.